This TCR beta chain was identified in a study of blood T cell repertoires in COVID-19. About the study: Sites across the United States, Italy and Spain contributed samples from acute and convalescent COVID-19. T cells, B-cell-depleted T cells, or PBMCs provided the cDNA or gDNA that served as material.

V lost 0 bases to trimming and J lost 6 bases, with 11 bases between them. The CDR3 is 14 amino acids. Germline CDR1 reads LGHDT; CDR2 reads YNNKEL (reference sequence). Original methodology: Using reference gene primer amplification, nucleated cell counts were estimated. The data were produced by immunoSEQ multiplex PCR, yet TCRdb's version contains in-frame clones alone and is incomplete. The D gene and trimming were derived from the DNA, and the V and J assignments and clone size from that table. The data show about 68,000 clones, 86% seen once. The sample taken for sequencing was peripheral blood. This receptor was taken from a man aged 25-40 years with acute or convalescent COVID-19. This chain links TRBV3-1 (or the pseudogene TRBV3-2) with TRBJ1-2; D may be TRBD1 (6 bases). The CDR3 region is CASSQEDRPDGYTF. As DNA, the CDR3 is TGTGCCAGCAGCCAAGAAGACAGGCCTGATGGCTACACCTTC.